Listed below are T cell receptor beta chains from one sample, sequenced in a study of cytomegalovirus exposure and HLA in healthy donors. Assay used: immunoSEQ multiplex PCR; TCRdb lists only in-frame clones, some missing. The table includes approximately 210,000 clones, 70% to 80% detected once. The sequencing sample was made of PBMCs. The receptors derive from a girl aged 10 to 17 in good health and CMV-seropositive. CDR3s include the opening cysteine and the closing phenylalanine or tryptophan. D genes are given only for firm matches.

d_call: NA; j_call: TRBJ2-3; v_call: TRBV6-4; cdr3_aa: CASSVTRADTQYF; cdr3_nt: TGTGCCAGCAGTGTTACGAGGGCAGATACGCAGTATTTT
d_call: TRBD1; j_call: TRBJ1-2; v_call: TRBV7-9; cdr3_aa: CASSLVTGVLNYGYTF; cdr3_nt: TGTGCCAGCAGCTTAGTGACAGGGGTGTTAAATTATGGCTACACCTTC
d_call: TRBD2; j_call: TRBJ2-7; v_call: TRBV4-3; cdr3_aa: CASSQDAAGPRYEQYF; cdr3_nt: TGCGCCAGCAGCCAAGATGCAGCGGGGCCCCGCTACGAGCAGTACTTC
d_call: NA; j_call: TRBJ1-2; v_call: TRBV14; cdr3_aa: CASSQGSAGGYTF; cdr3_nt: TGTGCCAGCAGCCAAGGTTCGGCGGGGGGCTACACCTTC
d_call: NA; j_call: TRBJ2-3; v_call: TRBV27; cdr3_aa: CASSLSTGSTDTQYF; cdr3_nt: TGTGCCAGCAGTTTATCCACAGGCAGCACAGATACGCAGTATTTT
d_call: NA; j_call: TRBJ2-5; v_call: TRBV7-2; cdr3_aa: CASTLEPLTVLETQYF; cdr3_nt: TGTGCCAGCACCCTCGAACCGCTGACAGTTTTGGAGACCCAGTACTTC
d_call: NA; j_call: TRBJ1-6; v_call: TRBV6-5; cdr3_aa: CASKGNRDNSPLHF; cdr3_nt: TGTGCCAGCAAAGGGAACAGGGACAATTCACCCCTCCACTTT
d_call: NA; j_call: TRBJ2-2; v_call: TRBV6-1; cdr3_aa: CASSWDWSNRELFF; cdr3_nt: TGTGCCAGCAGCTGGGACTGGTCGAACCGGGAGCTGTTTTTT
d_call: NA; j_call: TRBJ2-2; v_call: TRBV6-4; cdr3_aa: CASSDSGQANTGELFF; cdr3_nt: TGTGCCAGCAGTGACTCGGGGCAGGCGAACACCGGGGAGCTGTTTTTT
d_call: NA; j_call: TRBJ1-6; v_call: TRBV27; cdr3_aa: CASSLSGRPNSPLHF; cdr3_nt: TGTGCCAGCAGTTTATCGGGCAGGCCAAATTCACCCCTCCACTTT